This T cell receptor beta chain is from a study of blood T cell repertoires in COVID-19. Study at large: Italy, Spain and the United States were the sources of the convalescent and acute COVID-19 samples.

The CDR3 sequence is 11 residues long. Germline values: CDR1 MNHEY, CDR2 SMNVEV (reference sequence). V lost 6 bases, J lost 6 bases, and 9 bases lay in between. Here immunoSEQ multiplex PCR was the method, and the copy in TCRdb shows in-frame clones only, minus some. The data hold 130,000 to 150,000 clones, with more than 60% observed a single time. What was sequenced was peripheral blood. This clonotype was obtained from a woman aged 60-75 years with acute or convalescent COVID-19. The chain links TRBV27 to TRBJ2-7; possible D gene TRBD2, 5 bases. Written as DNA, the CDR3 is TGTGCCAGCAGCGAGGGCCGCGAGCAGTACTTC. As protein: CASSEGREQYF.